Below, one T cell receptor (beta chain) is given with its context. One end of the junction varies from germline; a read error may be responsible. The primer mix had 60 Vbeta and 13 Jbeta primers. In the source study's methods: Later analysis identified roughly 84 million unique TCR beta chains, 9 million to 13 million shared. Some clones are missing from TCRdb's copy, which holds only in-frame ones; the method was immunoSEQ multiplex PCR. V and J calls and clone size are those listed in that table; D and trimming were worked out from the DNA. The sample holds 55,000 to 65,000 clones; around 80% are singletons and the top ten take over 3%. CDR1 is SEHNR and CDR2 is FQNEAQ in the germline V gene (reference sequence). The CDR3 spans 17 residues. This entry is derived from a study of cytomegalovirus exposure and HLA in healthy donors.

This sequence was found in a woman in her thirties or forties in good health and CMV-seronegative. The chain combines TRBV7-9 with TRBJ1-1; TRBD1 is a possible D gene (6 bases). Source material: PBMCs. CDR3 residues: CSSSPGPPGHKNTEAFF. The CDR3, as DNA: TGTTCCAGCAGTCCCGGGCCCCCGGGACACAAGAACACTGAAGCTTTCTTT. Supplemented by reference TRBV7-9 and TRBJ1-1, the full variable domain reads DTGVSQNPRHKITKRGQNVTFRCDPISEHNRLYWYRQTLGQGPEFLTYFQNEAQLEKSRLLSDRFSAERPKGSFSTLEIQRTEQGDSAMYLCSSSPGPPGHKNTEAFFGQGTRLTVV.